The clone carrying this TCR beta chain was seen only once. In the authors' workflow: Amplification of reference gene primers was used by the study to estimate nucleated cell counts. TCRdb's copy holds only in-frame clones and misses some; the assay was immunoSEQ multiplex PCR. The DNA was the basis for D and trimming; V, J and clone size are from that table. Here the sample spans roughly 180,000 clones, 60% to 85% being singletons. V shed 6 bases and J shed 5 bases, with 10 bases lying between them. Germline CDR1 and CDR2: MNHEY and SVGAGI. CDR3 size: 12 residues. The data stem from a study of blood T cell repertoires in COVID-19. About the study: Material from acute and convalescent COVID-19 was sourced from the United States, Italy and Spain.

This clonotype originated in a woman in her fifties or sixties with active or convalescent COVID-19. V is TRBV6-5 and J is TRBJ1-1; tentative D call: TRBD1 (5 bases). The material sequenced was peripheral blood. As DNA, the CDR3 is TGTGCCAGCAGGACAGTCAGGACTGAAGCTTTCTTT. Translating it yields CASRTVRTEAFF.